This T cell receptor (beta chain) stems from a study of technical replicates of blood from a few donors. The table came from immunoSEQ multiplex PCR; TCRdb's copy has only in-frame clones and leaves some out. This sample has 55,000 to 85,000 clones, with around 97% found just once. Germline trimming cut 3 bases from V and 4 bases from J; bases unmatched to any gene: 21. The CDR3 length is 19 residues. CDR1 is SGHRS and CDR2 is YFSETQ in the germline V gene. V usage is TRBV5-1 and J usage is TRBJ1-1; 7 nucleotides align to TRBD1. The sequence was collected from a human donor in good health. The source material was T cells isolated from PBMCs. This CDR3 reads CASSSAPIFTRQGGTEAFF. The CDR3 DNA is TGCGCCAGCAGCTCCGCCCCAATCTTTACCCGACAGGGAGGCACTGAAGCTTTCTTT.